This T cell receptor (beta chain) was captured in a study of blood T cells in healthy people across ages. Trimming cost V 7 bases and J 4 bases, with 16 bases left between them. Germline V gene sequence: CDR1 MNHEY, CDR2 SVGAGI. This CDR3 is 14 amino acids long. Each individual donor underwent a draw of approximately 10 milliliters of peripheral blood. A few counts support this clonotype. Alongside a J-beta primer mix, a sample-barcoded 5' primer served in a second PCR lasting roughly 7 to 11 cycles. Each cDNA molecule carried a tag from a template-switch adaptor that contained 12 random nucleotides. MiXCR, applied by TCRdb to the 5' RACE reads, yields one record per CDR3 protein. The table lists roughly 1,100,000 distinct CDR3 sequences, roughly a quarter of them singletons. The sample was also reused in another study, on T cells of mothers and their children. That work states: In cDNA synthesis, all of the extracted RNA was used at about 1.6 ug per 15 ul.

Specimen: blood. The chain combines TRBV6-5 with TRBJ1-1; tentatively, D is TRBD1 (6 bases). This sequence was found in a girl aged 2 to 9 in good health. As DNA, the CDR3 is TGTGCCAGCACAAGAACACAGGGAGGCACTGAAGCTTTCTTT. Its protein product is CASTRTQGGTEAFF.